This paragraph covers one T cell receptor beta chain sequence. The germline gives CDR1 MNHEY, CDR2 SVGEGT. Trimming at V came to 7 bases and at J to 7 bases, leaving 12 bases not matched to a gene. There are 14 residues in the CDR3. Original methodology: Reference gene primer amplification gave nucleated cell count estimates. Clones were read by immunoSEQ multiplex PCR, and TCRdb kept only the in-frame ones, dropping some. That table gives V, J and clone size, and the DNA gave D and trimming. Of a few hundred thousand clones in the sample, about 87% were seen once. The sample is drawn from a study of blood T cell repertoires in COVID-19.

The receptor's source is a man aged 30 to 39 who had recovered from COVID-19. The sample consisted of PBMCs or T cells enriched from blood (not recorded which). The rearrangement uses TRBV6-2 or TRBV6-3 and TRBJ2-7; 8 bases align to TRBD1. CDR3: CASTPGTGWGEQYF. In nucleotides, the CDR3 is TGTGCCAGCACCCCCGGGACAGGATGGGGGGAGCAGTACTTC.